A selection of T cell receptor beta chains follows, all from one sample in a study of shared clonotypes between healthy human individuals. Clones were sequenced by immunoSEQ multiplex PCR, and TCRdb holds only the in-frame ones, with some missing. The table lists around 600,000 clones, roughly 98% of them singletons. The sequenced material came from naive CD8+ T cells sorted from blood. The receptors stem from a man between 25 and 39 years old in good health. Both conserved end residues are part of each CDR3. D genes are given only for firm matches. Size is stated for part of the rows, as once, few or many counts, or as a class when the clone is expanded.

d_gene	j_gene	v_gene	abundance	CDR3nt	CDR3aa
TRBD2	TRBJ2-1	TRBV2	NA	TGTGCCAGCAGTTCTAGCGGGAGTGGGTATGAGCAGTTCTTC	CASSSSGSGYEQFF
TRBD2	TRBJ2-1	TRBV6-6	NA	TGTGCCAGCACCTCTCGCGGGAGGGTCTTTAGAGAGCAGTTCTTC	CASTSRGRVFREQFF
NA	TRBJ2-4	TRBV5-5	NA	TGTGCCAGCAGCTTGGTGGGGCCGCACCGAACTAAAAACATTCAGTACTTC	CASSLVGPHRTKNIQYF
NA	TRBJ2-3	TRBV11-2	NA	TGTGCCAGCAGCTTAGTCTCTGGGACATATCCAGATACGCAGTATTTT	CASSLVSGTYPDTQYF
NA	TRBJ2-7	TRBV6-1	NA	TGTGCCAGCAGTCAACATCCCAACGGCGAGCAGTACTTC	CASSQHPNGEQYF
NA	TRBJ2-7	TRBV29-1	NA	TGCAGCGTTGATTTGGGGGGCTACGAGCAGTACTTC	CSVDLGGYEQYF
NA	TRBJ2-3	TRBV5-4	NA	TGTGCCAGCAGCTTAAAGAGAGTGAACACAGATACGCAGTATTTT	CASSLKRVNTDTQYF
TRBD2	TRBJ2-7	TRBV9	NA	TGTGCCAGCAGCCCGAGGTCAGCGGGAGTCCACGAGCAGTACTTC	CASSPRSAGVHEQYF
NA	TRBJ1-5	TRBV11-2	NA	TGTGCCAGCAGCTTAGGGGGGGGGCCAGGCAATCAGCCCCAGCATTTT	CASSLGGGPGNQPQHF
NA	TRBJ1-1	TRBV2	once	TGTGCCAGCGTGGGGGGCGCACGGGGTGAAGCTTTCTTT	CASVGGARGEAFF
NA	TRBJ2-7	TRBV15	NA	TGTGCCACCAGCAGTACGACTTCTTCATACAGTAGCTACGAGCAGTACTTC	CATSSTTSSYSSYEQYF
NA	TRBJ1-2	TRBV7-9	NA	TGTGCCAGCAGCCCTACAGGGCCCTATGGCTACACCTTC	CASSPTGPYGYTF
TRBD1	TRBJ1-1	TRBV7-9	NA	TGTGCCAGCAGCTCAACCGGGACAGCGAACACTGAAGCTTTCTTT	CASSSTGTANTEAFF
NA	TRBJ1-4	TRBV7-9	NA	TGTGCCAGCAGCCCCGGGGCCCTCGGAAAACTGTTTTTT	CASSPGALGKLFF
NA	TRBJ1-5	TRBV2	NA	TGTGCCAGCAGCTTTACGCGGGATAGCAATCAGCCCCAGCATTTT	CASSFTRDSNQPQHF
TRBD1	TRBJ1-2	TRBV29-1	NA	TGCAGCGTGCCTGGACAGGGCCAAATTTATGGCTACACCTTC	CSVPGQGQIYGYTF
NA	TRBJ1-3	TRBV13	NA	TGTGCCAGCAGCCTGGAGGGGCGCACCCACTCTGGAAACACCATATATTTT	CASSLEGRTHSGNTIYF
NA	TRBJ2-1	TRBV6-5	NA	TGTGCCAGCAGTAACTACAATGAGCAGTTCTTC	CASSNYNEQFF
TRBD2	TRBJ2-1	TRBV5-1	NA	TGCGCCAGCAGCTTGGCAACTAGCGGGATCTATGAGCAGTTCTTC	CASSLATSGIYEQFF
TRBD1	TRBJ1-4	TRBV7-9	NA	TGTGCCAGCAACGAGTTCGTAGGGACAGCAACTAATGAAAAACTGTTTTTT	CASNEFVGTATNEKLFF